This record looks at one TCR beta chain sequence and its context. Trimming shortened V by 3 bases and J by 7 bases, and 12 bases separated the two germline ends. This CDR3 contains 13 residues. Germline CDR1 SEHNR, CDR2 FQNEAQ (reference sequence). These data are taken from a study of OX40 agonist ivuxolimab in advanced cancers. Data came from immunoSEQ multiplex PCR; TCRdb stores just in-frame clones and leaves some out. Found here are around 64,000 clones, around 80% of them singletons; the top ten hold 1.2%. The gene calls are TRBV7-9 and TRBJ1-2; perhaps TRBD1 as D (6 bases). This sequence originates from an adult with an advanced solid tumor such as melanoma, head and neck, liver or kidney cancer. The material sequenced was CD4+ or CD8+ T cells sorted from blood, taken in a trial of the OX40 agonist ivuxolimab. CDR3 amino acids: CASSFRDNSGYTF. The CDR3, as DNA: TGTGCCAGCAGCTTCCGGGACAATTCTGGCTACACCTTC.